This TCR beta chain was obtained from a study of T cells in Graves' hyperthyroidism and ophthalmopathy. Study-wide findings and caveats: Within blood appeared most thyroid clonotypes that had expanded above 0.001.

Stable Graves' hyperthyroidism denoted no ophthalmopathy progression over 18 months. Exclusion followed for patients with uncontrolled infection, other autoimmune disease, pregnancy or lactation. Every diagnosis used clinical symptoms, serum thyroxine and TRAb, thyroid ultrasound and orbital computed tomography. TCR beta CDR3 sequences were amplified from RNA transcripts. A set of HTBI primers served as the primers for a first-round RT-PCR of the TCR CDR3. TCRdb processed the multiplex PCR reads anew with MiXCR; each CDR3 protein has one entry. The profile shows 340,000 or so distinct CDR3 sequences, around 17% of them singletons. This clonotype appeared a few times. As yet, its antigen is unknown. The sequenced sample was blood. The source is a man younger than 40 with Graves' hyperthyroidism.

In DNA form, the CDR3 reads TGTGCCAGCAGTCATAATCTAGTAGTGCAGTTCTTC. Translating it yields CASSHNLVVQFF. The chain recombines TRBV28 with TRBJ2-1; D is ambiguous. CDR1 and CDR2 from the germline V gene are MDHEN and SYDVKM. This CDR3 has 12 amino acids. With 5 bases removed from V and 12 bases from J, the gap between germline ends came to 14 bases.